The 7 T cell receptor beta chains listed next were all sequenced from one sample in a study of blood T cells in healthy people across ages. Alongside a J-beta primer mix, a sample-barcoded 5' primer served in a second PCR lasting about 7 to 12 cycles. TCRdb passed the 5' RACE reads through MiXCR, listing each CDR3 protein once. The sample shows about 670,000 distinct CDR3 sequences, under 65% of them seen only once. The specimen was blood. These TCRs come from a woman older than 75 in good health.

This clonotype was seen repeatedly, ten times or more. The V call is TRBV7-3, the J call TRBJ2-1, with 8 bases lining up with TRBD2. V was pared by 4 bases and J by 5 bases, with 7 bases of the junction left unmatched. Germline CDR1 reads SGHTA; CDR2 reads FQGTGA. This CDR3 contains 15 residues. The CDR3 nucleotides are TGTGCCAGCAGCTCCACGGGGGGGCTCGACAATGAGCAGTTCTTC. Translated, it gives CASSSTGGLDNEQFF.

The chain couples TRBV12-3 or TRBV12-4 to TRBJ2-4; TRBD2 agrees at 8 bases. The J call could be wrong; TRBJ2-5 is a better fit for the DNA end. The length of the CDR3 is 15 residues. CDR3 bases: TGTGCCAGCAGTGAATCAGCGGGAGCGGTAGAGACCCAGTACTTC. It translates to CASSESAGAVETQYF.

The sample holds a few counts of this clonotype. V and J are TRBV6-2 or TRBV6-3 and TRBJ2-7; D unresolved. The last part of the DNA fits TRBJ2-5 better; the J call may be wrong. Germline assignment: CDR1 MNHEY and CDR2 SVGEGT. The CDR3 is made up of 12 amino acids. The CDR3 region has the DNA TGTGCCAGCAAGGTTGGCGGAGAGACCCAGTACTTC. This sequence encodes CASKVGGETQYF.

The chain couples TRBV12-3 or TRBV12-4 to TRBJ2-2; D gene unclear. V was pared by 7 bases and J by 1 base, with 10 bases between. The CDR3 runs to 14 residues. The CDR3 DNA reads TGTGCCAGCATACTGGCCTTGAACACCGGGGAGCTGTTTTTT. This encodes CASILALNTGELFF.

A remark on this clonotype: A read error is possible here, since a much larger clone lies one base away. This chain links TRBV28 with TRBJ2-7; 9 bases align to TRBD1. This CDR3 region has 17 residues. Germline V gene sequence: CDR1 MDHEN, CDR2 SYDVKM. CDR3 residues: CARSLNVFGTGSYEQYF. The CDR3 region has the DNA TGTGCCCGCAGTTTAAATGTTTTCGGGACAGGGAGCTACGAGCAGTACTTC.

This clonotype was counted at least ten times. This sequence joins TRBV6-6 and TRBJ2-2, with D perhaps matching TRBD2 (7 bases). The V gene's germline CDR1 is MNHNY and CDR2 SVGAGI (reference sequence). The CDR3 is 16 amino acids. V dropped 1 base and J dropped 4 bases, with 13 bases sitting between them. CDR3 sequence: CASSYFGGLATGELFF. The CDR3 DNA follows: TGTGCCAGCAGTTACTTCGGGGGGCTAGCCACCGGGGAGCTGTTTTTT.

This clonotype was found many times. The V gene is TRBV20-1, the J gene TRBJ2-5, with a weak D call TRBD1 (5 bases). The CDR3 consists of 12 residues. Trimming took off 7 bases at V and 0 bases at J, with 9 bases between the two ends. CDR1 is DFQATT, CDR2 SNEGSKA, per germline (reference sequence). CDR3 protein: CSVGVNQETQYF. The CDR3 region has the DNA TGCAGTGTAGGGGTCAACCAAGAGACCCAGTACTTC.